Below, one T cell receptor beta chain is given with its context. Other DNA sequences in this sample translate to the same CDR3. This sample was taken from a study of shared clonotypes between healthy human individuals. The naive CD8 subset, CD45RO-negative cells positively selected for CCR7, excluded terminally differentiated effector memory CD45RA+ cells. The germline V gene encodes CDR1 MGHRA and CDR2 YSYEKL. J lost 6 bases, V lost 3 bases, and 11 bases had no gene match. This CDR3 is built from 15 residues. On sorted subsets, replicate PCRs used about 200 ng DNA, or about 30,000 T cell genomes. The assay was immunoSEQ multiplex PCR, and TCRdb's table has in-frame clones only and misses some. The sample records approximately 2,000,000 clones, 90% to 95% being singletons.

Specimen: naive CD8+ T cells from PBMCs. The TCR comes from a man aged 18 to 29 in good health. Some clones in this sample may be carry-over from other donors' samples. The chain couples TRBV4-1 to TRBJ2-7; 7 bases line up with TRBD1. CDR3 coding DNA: TGCGCCAGCAGCCACTCGCGAAGGGGGCAGTCCGAGCAGTACTTC. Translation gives CASSHSRRGQSEQYF.